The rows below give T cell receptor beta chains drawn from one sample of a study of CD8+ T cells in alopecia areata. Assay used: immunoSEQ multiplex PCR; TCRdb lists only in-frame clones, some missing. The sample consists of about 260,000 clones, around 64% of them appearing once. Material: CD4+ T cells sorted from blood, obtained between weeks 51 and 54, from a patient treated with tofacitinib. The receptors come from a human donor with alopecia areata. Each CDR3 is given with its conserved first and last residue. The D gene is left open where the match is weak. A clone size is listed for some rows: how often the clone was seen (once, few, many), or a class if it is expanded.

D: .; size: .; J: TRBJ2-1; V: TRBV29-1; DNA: TGCAGCGTTGAAGAAGCCACCAATGAGCAGTTCTTC; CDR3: CSVEEATNEQFF
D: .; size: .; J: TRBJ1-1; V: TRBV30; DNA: TGTGCCTGGAGTGTAGGTCCCCGGGCACGCTCGGGCCCTGAAGCTTTCTTT; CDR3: CAWSVGPRARSGPEAFF
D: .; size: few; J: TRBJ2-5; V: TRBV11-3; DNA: TGTGCCAGCAGCTTGCCCTATCGGGTCCAAGAGACCCAGTACTTC; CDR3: CASSLPYRVQETQYF
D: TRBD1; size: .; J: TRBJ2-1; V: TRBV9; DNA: TGTGCCAGCAGCGCCGGGACAGGGTACAATGAGCAGTTCTTC; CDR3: CASSAGTGYNEQFF
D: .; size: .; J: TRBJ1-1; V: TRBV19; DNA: TGTGCCAGTAGTATAAAGGCTTTGGGCACTGAAGCTTTCTTT; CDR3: CASSIKALGTEAFF
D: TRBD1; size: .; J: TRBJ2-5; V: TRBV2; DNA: TGTGCCAGCACCATAGGACAGGGTGAGACCCAGTACTTC; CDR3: CASTIGQGETQYF
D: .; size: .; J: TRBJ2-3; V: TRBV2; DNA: TGTGCCAGCAGTGAAGGATACGATACGCAGTATTTT; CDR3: CASSEGYDTQYF
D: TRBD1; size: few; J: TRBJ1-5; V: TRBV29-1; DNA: TGCAGCGTTGTGACAGGGAACAATCAGCCCCAGCATTTT; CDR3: CSVVTGNNQPQHF
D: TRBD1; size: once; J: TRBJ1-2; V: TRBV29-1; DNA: TGCAGCGTTGAAGGGGGGACAGGGAACTATGGCTACACCTTC; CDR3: CSVEGGTGNYGYTF
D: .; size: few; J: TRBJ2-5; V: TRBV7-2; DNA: TGTGCCAGCAGCCCCAGGACACCCCTCGAGGGGACCCAGTACTTC; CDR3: CASSPRTPLEGTQYF
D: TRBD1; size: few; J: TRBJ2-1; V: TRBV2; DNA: TGTGCCAGCTCCTTAGGGGGCCGTTCCTACAATGAGCAGTTCTTC; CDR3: CASSLGGRSYNEQFF
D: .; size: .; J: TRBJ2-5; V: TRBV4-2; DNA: TGTGCCAGCAGCCAAGAAGGGCCTTCGGGAGACCAAGAGACCCAGTACTTC; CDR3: CASSQEGPSGDQETQYF
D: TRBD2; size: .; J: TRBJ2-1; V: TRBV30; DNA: TGTGCCTGGAACTCGGGGGGGCTATACAATGAGCAGTTCTTC; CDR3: CAWNSGGLYNEQFF
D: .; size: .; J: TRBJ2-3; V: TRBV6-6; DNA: TGTGCCAGCAGTTACCGAGGGCCAGATACGCAGTATTTT; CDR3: CASSYRGPDTQYF
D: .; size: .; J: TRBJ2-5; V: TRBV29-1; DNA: TGCAGCGTTTTCGGACATGGGACGGAGACCCAGTACTTC; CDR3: CSVFGHGTETQYF
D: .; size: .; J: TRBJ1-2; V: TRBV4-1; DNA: TGCGCCAGCAGCCAAGACAGGGTTTGGGCTGCCTATGGCTACACCTTC; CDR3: CASSQDRVWAAYGYTF
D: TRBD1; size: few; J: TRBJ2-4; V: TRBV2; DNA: TGTGCCAGCAGTCAACCGGGACAGGGAGGAGACATTCAGTACTTC; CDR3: CASSQPGQGGDIQYF
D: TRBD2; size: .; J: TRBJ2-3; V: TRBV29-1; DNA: TGCAGCGCCACGACTGGCCGGGGGGTTATTGATACGCAGTATTTT; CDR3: CSATTGRGVIDTQYF
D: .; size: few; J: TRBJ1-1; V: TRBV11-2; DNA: TGTGCCAGCAGTGGTGGGTTTGAAGCTTTCTTT; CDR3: CASSGGFEAFF
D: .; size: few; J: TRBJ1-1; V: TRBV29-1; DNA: TGCAGCGTCCACAGACACAACACTGAAGCTTTCTTT; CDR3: CSVHRHNTEAFF
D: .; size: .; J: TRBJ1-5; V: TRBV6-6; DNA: TGTGCCAGCAACCCCGGAGGGAGGAATCAGCCCCAGCATTTT; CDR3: CASNPGGRNQPQHF
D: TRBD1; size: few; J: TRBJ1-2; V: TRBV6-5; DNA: TGTGCCAGCAGTTCGACAGGGGGCCCAACGGTTGGCTACACCTTC; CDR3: CASSSTGGPTVGYTF
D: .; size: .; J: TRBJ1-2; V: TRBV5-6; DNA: TGTGCCAGCAGCTTGGGTCGAGGGCAGCCCCCCTATGGCTACACCTTC; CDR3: CASSLGRGQPPYGYTF
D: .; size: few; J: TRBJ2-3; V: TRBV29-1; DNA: TGCAGCGTTGAGGGTGGCCGCGGCACAGATACGCAGTATTTT; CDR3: CSVEGGRGTDTQYF
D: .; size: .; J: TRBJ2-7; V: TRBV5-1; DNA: TGCGCCAGCAGCGCAACTAGCATCGAGCAGTACTTC; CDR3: CASSATSIEQYF
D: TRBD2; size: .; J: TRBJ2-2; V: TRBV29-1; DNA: TGCAGCGTTAGGACGGGGGGATACACCGGGGAGCTGTTTTTT; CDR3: CSVRTGGYTGELFF
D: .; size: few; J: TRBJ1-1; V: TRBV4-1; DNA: TGCGCCAGCAGCCAACCGAAAATGAACACTGAAGCTTTCTTT; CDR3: CASSQPKMNTEAFF
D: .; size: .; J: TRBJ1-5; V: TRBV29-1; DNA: TGCAGCGTTTCCGCGGGAGTCAATCAGCCCCAGCATTTT; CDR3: CSVSAGVNQPQHF
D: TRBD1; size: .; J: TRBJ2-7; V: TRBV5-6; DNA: TGTGCCAGCAGCTCCGGACAGGGGGCCTACGAGCAGTACTTC; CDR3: CASSSGQGAYEQYF
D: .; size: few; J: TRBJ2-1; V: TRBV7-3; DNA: TGTGCCAGCAGCCCGGGGGTCAGCTCCTACAATGAGCAGTTCTTC; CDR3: CASSPGVSSYNEQFF
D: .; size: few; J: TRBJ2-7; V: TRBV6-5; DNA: TGTGCCAGCAGTTACGGGACTTCTTTCTACGAGCAGTACTTC; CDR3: CASSYGTSFYEQYF
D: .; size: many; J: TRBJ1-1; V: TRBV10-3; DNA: TGTGCCATCAGTGTGGGAGGGTCAAGGACTGAAGCTTTCTTT; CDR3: CAISVGGSRTEAFF
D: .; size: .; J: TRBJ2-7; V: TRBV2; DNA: TGTGCCAGCAGTGAAGATGGCGAGCAGTACTTC; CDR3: CASSEDGEQYF
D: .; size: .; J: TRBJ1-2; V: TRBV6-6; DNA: TGTGCCAGCAGTGCCTCGTACGGGACAAGCAGTGGCTACACCTTC; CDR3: CASSASYGTSSGYTF
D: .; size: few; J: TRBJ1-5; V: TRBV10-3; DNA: TGTGCCATCAGTGAGTCGGAGGGAAATCCAGGACAGCCCCAGCATTTT; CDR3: CAISESEGNPGQPQHF
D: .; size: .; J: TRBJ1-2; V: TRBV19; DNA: TGTGCCAGTAGTCGGACTGTGTATGGCTACACCTTC; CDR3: CASSRTVYGYTF
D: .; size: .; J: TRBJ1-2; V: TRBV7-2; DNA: TGTGCCAGCAGCTTCCCGGGGGACTATGGCTACACCTTC; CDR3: CASSFPGDYGYTF
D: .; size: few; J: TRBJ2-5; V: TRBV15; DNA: TGTGCCACCAGCGGAGCCCCAGGGGAGACCCAGTACTTC; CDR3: CATSGAPGETQYF
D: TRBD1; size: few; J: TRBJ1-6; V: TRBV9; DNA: TGTGCCAGCAGCCCAGGACAGGCTACGGGTTCACCCCTCCACTTT; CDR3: CASSPGQATGSPLHF
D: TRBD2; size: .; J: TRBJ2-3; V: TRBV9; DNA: TGTGCCAGCAGCGAGGGACTAACTAGCACAGATACGCAGTATTTT; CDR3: CASSEGLTSTDTQYF
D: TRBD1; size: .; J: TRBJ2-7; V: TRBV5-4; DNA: TGTGCCAGCGGGGACAGGGCTAGGTACGAGCAGTACTTC; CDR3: CASGDRARYEQYF
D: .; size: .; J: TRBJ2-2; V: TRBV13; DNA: TGTGCCAGCAGCCCCCTGACCCCCGGGGAGCTGTTTTTT; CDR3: CASSPLTPGELFF
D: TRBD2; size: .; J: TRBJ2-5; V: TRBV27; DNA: TGTGCCAGCAGTTCGGGACTAGCGGGGGAGACCCAGTACTTC; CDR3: CASSSGLAGETQYF
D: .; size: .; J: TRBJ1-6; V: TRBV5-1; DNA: TGCGCCAGCAGCTTGGCCTTAGGGGACAATTCACCCCTCCACTTT; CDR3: CASSLALGDNSPLHF